The 26 T cell receptor beta chains below come from one sample, sequenced in a study of OX40 agonist ivuxolimab in advanced cancers. Method: immunoSEQ multiplex PCR; TCRdb's copy keeps in-frame clones and lacks some. In the table there are fewer than 15,000 clones, under 90% of which are singletons. This material consisted of CD4+ or CD8+ T cells sorted from blood, taken in a trial of the OX40 agonist ivuxolimab. Receptors were obtained from an adult with an advanced solid tumor such as melanoma, head and neck, liver or kidney cancer.

The chain employs TRBV13 and TRBJ2-1, with TRBD2 matching 8 bases. V dropped 4 bases and J dropped 7; count of bases not matched to a gene: 6. CDR3 length: 14 residues. The germline CDR1 and CDR2 sequences are PRHDT and FYEKMQ (reference sequence). The CDR3 sequence is CASSSGLARNEQFF. CDR3 DNA: TGTGCCAGCAGCTCAGGACTAGCAAGAAATGAGCAGTTCTTC.

The chain recombines TRBV6-5 with TRBJ1-5; maybe TRBD1 (5 bases). V was pared by 8 bases and J by 7 bases, with 9 bases between. The CDR3 extends over 11 amino acids. Per the germline V gene, CDR1 is MNHEY and CDR2 is SVGAGI. The CDR3 protein is CASLGGQPQHF. The CDR3 nucleotides read TGTGCCAGCCTGGGGGGGCAGCCCCAGCATTTT.

A single count supports this clone. This chain uses TRBV19 with TRBJ2-7; no clear D. V was shortened by 2 bases and J by 3 bases, with 11 bases between the two germline ends. Germline V gene sequence: CDR1 LNHDA, CDR2 SQIVND (reference sequence). The CDR3 length is 14 residues. CDR3 nucleotides: TGTGCCAGTAGTATAAGAGACACCTACTACGAGCAGTACTTC. Its protein product is CASSIRDTYYEQYF.

This chain uses TRBV11-3 with TRBJ2-7; unclear D gene. Germline V gives CDR1 SGHNT, CDR2 YENEEA. The V end lost 5 bases, the J end lost 5 bases, and 19 bases lay between the germline ends. This CDR3 contains 15 residues. The CDR3 DNA follows: TGTGCCAGCAGCCCCGGCGCAGGATGGCATCACGAGCAGTACTTC. It codes for CASSPGAGWHHEQYF.

The chain combines TRBV7-3 with TRBJ2-6; possibly TRBD2 for D (5 bases). Germline V gives CDR1 SGHTA, CDR2 FQGTGA. This CDR3 is 16 amino acids long. The V end lost 4 bases, the J end lost 1 base, and 11 bases lay between the germline ends. As DNA, the CDR3 is TGTGCCAGCAGCTCAATATCGGGGTCTGGGGCCAACGTCCTGACTTTC. Translation: CASSSISGSGANVLTF. Full variable domain (remainder filled in from reference TRBV7-3 and TRBJ2-6): GAGVSQTPSNKVTEKGKYVELRCDPISGHTALYWYRQSLGQGPEFLIYFQGTGAADDSGLPNDRFFAVRPEGSVSTLKIQRTERGDSAVYLCASSSISGSGANVLTFGAGSRLTVL.

The CDR3 bases are TGTGCCAGTAGTATAGCTCCCACCAACACGCTGGAGCAGTACTTC. Its protein product is CASSIAPTNTLEQYF. The V gene is TRBV19, the J gene TRBJ2-7; D is unresolved. V lost 1 base and J lost 7, with 17 bases in between. From germline, CDR1 is LNHDA and CDR2 SQIVND (reference sequence). CDR3 length: 15 residues.

This chain uses TRBV27 with TRBJ1-6; a possible D gene is TRBD1 (5 bases). Germline V CDR1 and CDR2: MNHEY, SMNVEV (reference sequence). The CDR3 has 15 residues. Trimming took off 3 bases at V and 10 bases at J, with 16 bases between the two ends. Here the CDR3 DNA reads TGTGCCAGCAGTTTGGCAGGGTTGTCTTGGTCACCCCTCCACTTT. Residues: CASSLAGLSWSPLHF.

This chain joins TRBV5-5 and TRBJ2-7, with D perhaps TRBD2 (7 bases). The germline V gene has CDR1 SGHKS and CDR2 YYEKEE (reference sequence). Trimming stripped 4 bases from V and 6 bases from J, with 20 bases between. The CDR3 has 15 amino acids. The CDR3 reads CASSQERGGRAEQYF. The CDR3 DNA reads as TGTGCCAGCAGCCAAGAGCGAGGGGGGAGGGCCGAGCAGTACTTC. Variable domain in full (rest from reference TRBV5-5 and TRBJ2-7): DAGVTQSPTHLIKTRGQQVTLRCSPISGHKSVSWYQQVLGQGPQFIFQYYEKEERGRGNFPDRFSARQFPNYSSELNVNALLLGDSALYLCASSQERGGRAEQYFGPGTRLTVT.

The chain links TRBV9 to TRBJ2-7, with 7 bases aligning to TRBD1. CDR1 is SGDLS and CDR2 is YYNGEE in the germline V gene. V shed 0 bases and J 2 bases; nucleotides not matched to a gene: 8. The CDR3 contains 16 residues. The CDR3 loop is CASSVEWAGGTYEQYF. The DNA of the CDR3 is TGTGCCAGCAGCGTAGAATGGGCAGGGGGAACCTACGAGCAGTACTTC.

The rearrangement uses TRBV7-6 and TRBJ2-2; D possibly corresponds to TRBD1 (5 bases). Trimming cost V 6 bases and J 2 bases, with 7 bases left between them. Germline V gene lookup returns CDR1 SGHVS and CDR2 FNYEAQ. There are 13 residues in the CDR3. The CDR3 region is CASRTANTGELFF. DNA for the CDR3: TGTGCCAGCAGGACAGCTAACACCGGGGAGCTGTTTTTT.

The genes are TRBV7-6 and TRBJ1-3; 10 bases fit TRBD1. V shed 5 bases and J 2 bases; nucleotides not matched to a gene: 3. In germline, CDR1 is SGHVS, CDR2 FNYEAQ. The CDR3 extends over 15 amino acids. The CDR3 DNA reads as TGTGCCAGCAGCCGCGGGACAGGGGCTGGAAACACCATATATTTT. It translates to CASSRGTGAGNTIYF.

The J gene is TRBJ2-2, the V gene TRBV4-2; D perhaps matches TRBD2 (5 bases). CDR3 length: 15 amino acids. Looked up from germline, CDR1 is LGHNA and CDR2 is YNFKEQ. Trimming cost V 3 bases and J 5 bases, with 13 bases left between them. The CDR3 spells CASSHSLPGTGELFF. DNA for the CDR3: TGTGCCAGCAGCCATTCCCTCCCGGGGACCGGGGAGCTGTTTTTT.

The rearrangement uses TRBV7-8 and TRBJ2-1; D call uncertain. Germline V gene sequence: CDR1 SGHVS, CDR2 FQNEAQ. The CDR3 is 15 residues long. V lost 7 bases and J lost 3, with 16 bases in between. The CDR3 coding sequence is TGTGCCAGCATCCTCCAGGTCGAGAGCTACAATGAGCAGTTCTTC. Protein: CASILQVESYNEQFF.

V is TRBV6-9 and J is TRBJ1-5; D perhaps matches TRBD1 (6 bases). The V end was cut by 3 bases, the J end by 7 bases, with 13 bases between. Germline V gene lookup returns CDR1 MNHGY and CDR2 SVAAGI. The CDR3 loop spans 14 amino acids. The CDR3 sequence: CASSYLGAGQPQHF. CDR3 in DNA: TGTGCCAGCAGTTACCTGGGGGCTGGGCAGCCCCAGCATTTT.

J is TRBJ1-6 and V is TRBV25-1, with D uncertain. Germline values: CDR1 MGHDK, CDR2 SYGVNS. Trimming removed 2 bases at V and 5 bases at J, with 1 base between. CDR3 size: 12 residues. The CDR3 region is CASSEHNSPLHF. Here the CDR3 DNA reads TGTGCCAGCAGTGAACATAATTCACCCCTCCACTTT. Combining the CDR3 with reference TRBV25-1 and TRBJ1-6 gives the whole variable domain EADIYQTPRYLVIGTGKKITLECSQTMGHDKMYWYQQDPGMELHLIHYSYGVNSTEKGDLSSESTVSRIRTEHFPLTLESARPSHTSQYLCASSEHNSPLHFGNGTRLTVT.

The chain links TRBV2 to TRBJ1-2; D might be TRBD1 (6 bases). CDR1 SNHLY and CDR2 FYNNEI come from the germline V gene. The CDR3 spans 13 residues. Trimming removed 3 bases at V and 2 bases at J, with 7 bases between. The DNA for the CDR3 is TGTGCCAGCAGTGAGGGGGGCAACTATGGCTACACCTTC. It encodes CASSEGGNYGYTF.

The chain uses TRBV6-4 and TRBJ2-3; TRBD2 aligns across 12 bases. The CDR3 loop spans 15 amino acids. V lost 6 bases and J lost 3; bases outside the gene matches: 4. CDR1 is MRHNA and CDR2 is SNTAGT in the germline V gene. The CDR3 bases are TGTGCCAGCAGCAGACTAGCGGGAGAAACAGATACGCAGTATTTT. This gives the protein CASSRLAGETDTQYF.

The V and J genes are TRBV2 and TRBJ2-7; 10 bases align to TRBD1. The CDR3 loop spans 14 amino acids. Germline V gene sequence: CDR1 SNHLY, CDR2 FYNNEI. The V segment lost 4 bases and the J segment 2 bases; nucleotides outside the gene matches: 2. In DNA form, the CDR3 reads TGTGCCAGCAGTGGAGGGACAGGGGCCTACGAGCAGTACTTC. The encoded protein is CASSGGTGAYEQYF.

This chain links TRBV19 with TRBJ1-2; no firm D call. V lost 3 bases and J 6 bases, leaving 11 bases between the germline ends. The CDR3 is 13 amino acids. Looked up from germline, CDR1 is LNHDA and CDR2 is SQIVND (reference sequence). The CDR3 coding sequence is TGTGCCAGTAGTATTTCGGGAGAGGATGGCTACACCTTC. Translated: CASSISGEDGYTF. Full variable domain (missing parts from reference TRBV19 and TRBJ1-2): DGGITQSPKYLFRKEGQNVTLSCEQNLNHDAMYWYRQDPGQGLRLIYYSQIVNDFQKGDIAEGYSVSREKKESFPLTVTSAQKNPTAFYLCASSISGEDGYTFGSGTRLTVV.

V usage is TRBV13 and J usage is TRBJ2-5; D gene ambiguous. Trimming left V 5 bases short and J 4 bases short, with 11 bases between. The germline gives CDR1 PRHDT, CDR2 FYEKMQ (reference sequence). This CDR3 contains 13 residues. CDR3 sequence reads: CASSEGRIETQYF. In DNA, the CDR3 is TGTGCCAGCAGCGAAGGAAGGATAGAGACCCAGTACTTC.

The gene calls are TRBV10-1 and TRBJ2-3; a possible D gene is TRBD1 (5 bases). V gave up 2 bases and J gave up 0 bases, with 9 bases separating them. This CDR3 has 15 amino acids. CDR1 and CDR2 (germline): WNHNN, SYGVQD (reference sequence). CDR3 sequence: CASSEGQASTDTQYF. CDR3 DNA: TGCGCCAGCAGTGAGGGACAAGCTAGCACAGATACGCAGTATTTT.

The chain joins TRBV28 to TRBJ2-3, with unresolved D. Germline assignment: CDR1 MDHEN and CDR2 SYDVKM. The CDR3 is 14 amino acids. Trimming took off 1 base at V and 0 bases at J, with 5 bases between the two ends. In nucleotides, the CDR3 is TGTGCCAGCAGTTTATTAGGCAGCACAGATACGCAGTATTTT. Residues: CASSLLGSTDTQYF.

The rearrangement joins TRBV19 to TRBJ1-2; D is perhaps TRBD1 (5 bases). V was trimmed by 5 bases and J by 2 bases, leaving 18 bases between them. CDR3 length: 16 amino acids. Germline V gene lookup returns CDR1 LNHDA and CDR2 SQIVND (reference sequence). In nucleotides, the CDR3 is TGTGCCAGTAGTCCTCTCCCCGGGGCCCGAAACTATGGCTACACCTTC. Its translation: CASSPLPGARNYGYTF.

V and J are TRBV15 and TRBJ1-2, with TRBD1 identical over 7 bases. The V and J ends lost 0 bases and 4 bases, in that order; junction bases with no gene match: 8. Germline values: CDR1 LNHNV, CDR2 YYDKDF (reference sequence). The CDR3 contains 16 residues. The CDR3 loop reads CATSRDQMDRSYGYTF. CDR3 in DNA: TGTGCCACCAGCAGAGATCAAATGGACAGGAGCTATGGCTACACCTTC.

The chain is built from TRBV7-6 and TRBJ1-3; possible D gene TRBD1, 5 bases. Looked up from germline, CDR1 is SGHVS and CDR2 is FNYEAQ. V dropped 0 bases and J dropped 0 bases, with 9 bases sitting between them. The CDR3 covers 16 residues. CDR3 DNA: TGTGCCAGCAGCTTAGCCGGGACGGACTCTGGAAACACCATATATTTT. The encoded protein is CASSLAGTDSGNTIYF.

The chain employs TRBV27 and TRBJ1-3; no reliable D call. Germline CDR1 and CDR2: MNHEY and SMNVEV (reference sequence). Trimming took off 2 bases at V and 4 bases at J, with 6 bases between the two ends. This CDR3 has 13 residues. The CDR3: CASSLKGGNTIYF. CDR3 nucleotide sequence: TGTGCCAGCAGTTTAAAGGGAGGAAACACCATATATTTT.